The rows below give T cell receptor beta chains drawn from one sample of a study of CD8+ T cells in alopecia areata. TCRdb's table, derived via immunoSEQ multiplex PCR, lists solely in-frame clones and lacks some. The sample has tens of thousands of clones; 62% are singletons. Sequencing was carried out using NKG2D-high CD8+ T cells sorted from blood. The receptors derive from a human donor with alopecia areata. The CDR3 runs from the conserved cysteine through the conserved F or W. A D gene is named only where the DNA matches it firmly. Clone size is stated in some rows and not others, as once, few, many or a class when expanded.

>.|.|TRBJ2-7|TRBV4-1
TGCGCCAGCAGCCAGCCGTCGGGGTTCGAGCAGTACTTC
CASSQPSGFEQYF
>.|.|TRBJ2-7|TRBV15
TGTGCCACCAGCCGTTCGAGCCCCGAGGGCTTCTACGAGCAGTACTTC
CATSRSSPEGFYEQYF
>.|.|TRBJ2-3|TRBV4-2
TGTGCCAGCAGCCAAGAGTTAGGAGTCGTCACAGATACGCAGTATTTT
CASSQELGVVTDTQYF
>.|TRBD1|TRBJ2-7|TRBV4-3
TGCGCCAGCAGCCTCACCTGGACAGGGGGCTACGAGCAGTACTTC
CASSLTWTGGYEQYF
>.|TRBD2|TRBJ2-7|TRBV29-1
TGCAGCGTCCTCGGGCTAGCGGGACCCTACGAGCAGTACTTC
CSVLGLAGPYEQYF
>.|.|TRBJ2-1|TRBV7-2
TGTGCCAGCAGCTTTGACCCCTACAATGAGCAGTTCTTC
CASSFDPYNEQFF
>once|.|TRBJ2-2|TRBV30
TGTGCCTGGAGTTTGGGCACCGGGGAGCTGTTTTTT
CAWSLGTGELFF
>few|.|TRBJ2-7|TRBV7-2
TGTGCCAGCAGCAAGGACAGCAACTACGAGCAGTACTTC
CASSKDSNYEQYF
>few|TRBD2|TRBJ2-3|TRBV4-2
TGTGCCAGCAGCCAAGGGGGGAGGGGCCACCGCACAGATACGCAGTATTTT
CASSQGGRGHRTDTQYF
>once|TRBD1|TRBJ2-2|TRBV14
TGTGCCAGCAGCCAAAGGGACAGGGGGCGTACCGGGGAGCTGTTTTTT
CASSQRDRGRTGELFF
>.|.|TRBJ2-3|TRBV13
TGTGCCAGCAGCTTAGAATTCTCGAGTAACACAGATACGCAGTATTTT
CASSLEFSSNTDTQYF
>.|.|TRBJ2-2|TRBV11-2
TGTGCCAGCAGCCAACTCTACCAACCGGACACGACGTCGACCGGGGAGCTGTTTTTT
CASSQLYQPDTTSTGELFF
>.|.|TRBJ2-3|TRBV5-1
TGCGCCAGCAGCTTGGCCTTACAGCGGGTCACAGATACGCAGTATTTT
CASSLALQRVTDTQYF
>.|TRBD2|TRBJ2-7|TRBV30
TGTGCCTGGATAGGAGCGGGAGGGTACGAGCAGTACTTC
CAWIGAGGYEQYF
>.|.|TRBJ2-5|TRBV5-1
TGCGCCAGCAGCTTTACCAAGGGATGGCAAGAGACCCAGTACTTC
CASSFTKGWQETQYF
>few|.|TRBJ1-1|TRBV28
TGTGCCAGCAGTTGGCGTGGGGCCACTGAAGCTTTCTTT
CASSWRGATEAFF
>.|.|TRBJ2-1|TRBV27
TGTGCCAGCAGTTTCATCCAGGGCTCGAGATTTGAGCAGTTCTTC
CASSFIQGSRFEQFF
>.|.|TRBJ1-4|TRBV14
TGTGCCAGCAGCGAGAGCGGGGGGCGAGCGCTTGAAAAACTGTTTTTT
CASSESGGRALEKLFF
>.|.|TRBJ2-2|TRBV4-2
TGTGCCAGCAGCCAAGGAGGCCCGGGCAGGGTTAACACCGGGGAGCTGTTTTTT
CASSQGGPGRVNTGELFF
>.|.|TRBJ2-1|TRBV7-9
TGTGCCAGCAGCTTAGCGATAGGGAATGAGCAGTTCTTC
CASSLAIGNEQFF
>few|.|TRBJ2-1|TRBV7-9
TGTGCCAGCAGCACACGACTAGTTGGTGAGCAGTTCTTC
CASSTRLVGEQFF
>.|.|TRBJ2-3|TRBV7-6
TGTGCCAGCAGCTTACCAGGGATCCCCACAGATACGCAGTATTTT
CASSLPGIPTDTQYF
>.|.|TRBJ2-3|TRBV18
TGTGCCAGCTCACCACTCGGGGCAGATACGCAGTATTTT
CASSPLGADTQYF
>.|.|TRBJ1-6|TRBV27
TGTGCCAGCACCTCACTTGGGGAGTCTTCACCCCTCCACTTT
CASTSLGESSPLHF
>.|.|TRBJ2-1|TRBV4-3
TGCGCCAGCAGCCAATCTACAGGGAACCCCTACAATGAGCAGTTCTTC
CASSQSTGNPYNEQFF
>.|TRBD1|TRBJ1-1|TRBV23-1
TGCGCCAGCAGTCATCGGGACAGGGTTCTGATGAACACTGAAGCTTTCTTT
CASSHRDRVLMNTEAFF
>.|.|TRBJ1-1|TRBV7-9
TGTGCCAGCAGCTTTCAGGGGACGGACACTGAAGCTTTCTTT
CASSFQGTDTEAFF
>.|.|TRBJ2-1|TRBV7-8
TGTGCCAGCAGCTTTCTCGGAAGGGCGGACAATGAGCAGTTCTTC
CASSFLGRADNEQFF
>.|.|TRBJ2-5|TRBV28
TGTGCCAGCAGTTTCTCTCGGACTGGAAAAGAGACCCAGTACTTC
CASSFSRTGKETQYF
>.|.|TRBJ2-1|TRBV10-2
TGCGCCAGCAGTGAGTTCGCAGGGGCGGGCTACAATGAGCAGTTCTTC
CASSEFAGAGYNEQFF
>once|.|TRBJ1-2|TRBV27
TGTGCCAGCAGTACCTCACCGGGGGATTACTATGGCTACACCTTC
CASSTSPGDYYGYTF
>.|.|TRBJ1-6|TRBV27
TGTGCCAGCAGTATCCTGCCTGAGGGTAATTCACCCCTCCACTTT
CASSILPEGNSPLHF
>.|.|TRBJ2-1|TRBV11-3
TGTGCCAGCAGCTTATATGGACAAAGCTCCTACAATGAGCAGTTCTTC
CASSLYGQSSYNEQFF
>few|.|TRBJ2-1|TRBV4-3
TGCGCCAGCAGCCAAGAAGGGGCCTACTCTCACAATGAGCAGTTCTTC
CASSQEGAYSHNEQFF
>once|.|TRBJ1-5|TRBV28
TGTGCCACCTTCCCTCAAGCAGGGACTTATAGCAATCAGCCCCAGCATTTT
CATFPQAGTYSNQPQHF
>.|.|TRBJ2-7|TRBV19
TGTGCCAGTAGTATCGGGTCAGGCTTTCCCTACGAGCAGTACTTC
CASSIGSGFPYEQYF
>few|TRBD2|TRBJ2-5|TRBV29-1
TGCAGCGTTGAAGGCGGGGGGACTCAAGAGACCCAGTACTTC
CSVEGGGTQETQYF
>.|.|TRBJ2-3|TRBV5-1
TGCGCCAGCAGCTTGTCCACCGTCGGGGAGTACACAGATACGCAGTATTTT
CASSLSTVGEYTDTQYF
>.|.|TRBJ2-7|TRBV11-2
TGTGCCAGCAGCCTAATACAGGAGTCCTACGAGCAGTACTTC
CASSLIQESYEQYF
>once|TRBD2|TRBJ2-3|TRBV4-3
TGCGCCAGCAGCCAAGAAGAGCGAGCGGGGCCTACTGGAGATACGCAGTATTTT
CASSQEERAGPTGDTQYF
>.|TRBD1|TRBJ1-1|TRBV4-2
TGTGCCAGCACCAGGACAGGGGCAGAAGCTTTCTTT
CASTRTGAEAFF
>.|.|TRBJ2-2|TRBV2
TGTGCCAGCCTCGGTAGTCCCCGGGAGCTGTTTTTT
CASLGSPRELFF
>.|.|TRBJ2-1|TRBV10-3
TGTGCCATCAGTGATTCCGCTTACAATGAGCAGTTCTTC
CAISDSAYNEQFF
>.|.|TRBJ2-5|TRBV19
TGTGCCAGTCATGGCGTGAGCCAAGAGACCCAGTACTTC
CASHGVSQETQYF
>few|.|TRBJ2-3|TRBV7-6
TGTGCCAGCAGCTTAGTCACAGACATGCGCACAGATACGCAGTATTTT
CASSLVTDMRTDTQYF
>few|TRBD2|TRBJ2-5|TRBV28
TGTGCCAGCAGTAGCTGGCGGGGGGGTAGAGAGACCCAGTACTTC
CASSSWRGGRETQYF
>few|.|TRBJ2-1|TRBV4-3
TGCGCCAGCAGCTATAGTTACCACAATGAGCAGTTCTTC
CASSYSYHNEQFF
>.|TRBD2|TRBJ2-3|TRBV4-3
TGCGCCAGCAGCCAAGATCGGCGGGGGGGCCCTGCAGATACGCAGTATTTT
CASSQDRRGGPADTQYF
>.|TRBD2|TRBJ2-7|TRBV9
TGTGCCAGCAGCGGGGCTAGCGGGCCCTCCTACGAGCAGTACTTC
CASSGASGPSYEQYF
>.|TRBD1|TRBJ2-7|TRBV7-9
TGTGCCAGCAGCTTAGGGGGACAGGGTATGAACCACGAGCAGTACTTC
CASSLGGQGMNHEQYF
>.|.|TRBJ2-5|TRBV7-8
TGTGCCAGCAGCCAGGACCTGGGGGAGACCCAGTACTTC
CASSQDLGETQYF
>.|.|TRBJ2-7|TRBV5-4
TGTGCCAGCAGCTTTAAGGGTTCCTACGAGCAGTACTTC
CASSFKGSYEQYF
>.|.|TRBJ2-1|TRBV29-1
TGCAGCGTTGAAGACGGCAGGGTCTCCTACAATGAGCAGTTCTTC
CSVEDGRVSYNEQFF
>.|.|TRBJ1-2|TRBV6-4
TGTGCCAGCAGTGACTCTGGGCAGGGAACTCTCTATGGCTACACCTTC
CASSDSGQGTLYGYTF